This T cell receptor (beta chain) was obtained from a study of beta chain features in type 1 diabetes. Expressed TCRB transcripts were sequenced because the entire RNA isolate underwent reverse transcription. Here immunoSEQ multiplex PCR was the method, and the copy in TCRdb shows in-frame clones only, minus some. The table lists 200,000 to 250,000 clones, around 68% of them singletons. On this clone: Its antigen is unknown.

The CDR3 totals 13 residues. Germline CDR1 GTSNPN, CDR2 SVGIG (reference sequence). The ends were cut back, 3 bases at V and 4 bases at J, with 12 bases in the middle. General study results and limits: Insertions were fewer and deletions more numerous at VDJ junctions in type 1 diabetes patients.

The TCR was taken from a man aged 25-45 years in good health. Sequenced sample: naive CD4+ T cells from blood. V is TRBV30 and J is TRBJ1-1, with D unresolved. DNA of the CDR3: TGTGCCTGGAGCCGTCCCCGGGCCACTGAAGCTTTCTTT. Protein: CAWSRPRATEAFF.